This TCR beta chain was retrieved from a study of cytomegalovirus exposure and HLA in healthy donors. Study summary: Early release data held some 80 million unique TCRs from HLA-typed donors.

Between the trimmed V and J ends, which lost 0 bases and 12 bases, there was a span of 12 bases. Germline values: CDR1 MNHEY, CDR2 SVGAGI. The CDR3 consists of 13 residues. Worth noting for this clone: Antigen unknown.

General study findings and limits: Most of the TCR beta V segments (in an earlier analysis) were productive either about 87% or about 30% of the time. With later analysis, a missense DCLRE1C variant became linked to TCR beta V- and J-gene trimming. Roughly uniform sequencing depth across donors was assumed, possibly incorrectly.

With 60 Vbeta and 13 Jbeta primers, the PCR was carried out. Generated by immunoSEQ multiplex PCR, the TCRdb table keeps only in-frame clones and is missing some. The table lists about 160,000 clones. The chain recombines TRBV6-5 with TRBJ2-1, with D tentatively TRBD1 (6 bases). Source material: PBMCs. This receptor was obtained from a woman aged 60-70 years in good health and CMV-seronegative. CDR3 region: CASSYSRGYGQFF. The CDR3, as DNA: TGTGCCAGCAGTTACTCGAGGGGGTACGGGCAGTTCTTC.